This T cell receptor beta chain was captured in a study of shared clonotypes between healthy human individuals. This CDR3 spans 15 amino acids. The V end was cut by 0 bases, the J end by 5 bases, with 13 bases between. Germline CDR1 is SGHNT and CDR2 is YYREEE (reference sequence). Study-level findings and limits: Researchers sampled blood only, noting tissue repertoires likely differ.

Comment on this clone: Its antigen remains unknown.

Original methodology: Junction-only immunoSEQ sequences carried no quality scores, so filtering differed. Sequenced by immunoSEQ multiplex PCR; TCRdb stores in-frame clones only, minus some. The D gene and trimming were derived from the DNA, and the V and J assignments and clone size from that table. The sample lists about half a million clones, 65% to 80% occurring once. Unsorted samples relied on tens of millions of PBMCs, which served as the source of genomic DNA. The chain couples TRBV5-4 to TRBJ2-3; D is possibly TRBD2 (6 bases). The sequence came from a woman aged 40-49 years in good health. Some clones in this sample may be carry-over from other donors' samples. The sample comprised PBMCs. CDR3 protein: CASSLAGDGGDTQYF. The CDR3 nucleotides read TGTGCCAGCAGCTTGGCGGGGGACGGGGGAGATACGCAGTATTTT.